The following is a T cell receptor beta chain sequence with its context. The antigen remains unidentified. The data were obtained in a study of beta chain features in type 1 diabetes. Reverse transcription of all isolated RNA meant that expressed TCRB transcripts were sequenced. Produced via immunoSEQ multiplex PCR; TCRdb's table is partial and in-frame only. The table shows around 15,000 clones, with almost 70% occurring only once. Study-wide results and caveats: Shorter TCRB CDR3s, moderately but significantly so, were found in Type 1 diabetes patients in all four CD4+ subsets.

Staining for CD45RO/CCR7/CD25/CD127/CD95/CD27 allowed sorting of CD4+ naive, central memory, regulatory and stem cell-like memory cells. CDR1 and CDR2 from the germline V gene are SGHRS and YFSETQ. The CDR3 is 13 residues long. What was sequenced was Tregs from blood. This chain connects TRBV5-1 to TRBJ2-5, with 7 bases matching TRBD1. Gene TRBJ2-7 matches the end of the DNA better, so the J call may be wrong. The clonotype originates from a man younger than 40 with type 1 diabetes. In DNA form, the CDR3 reads TGCGCCAGCAGCTCTACAGGGGCCTACGAGCAGTACTTC. It encodes CASSSTGAYEQYF.